The rows below give T cell receptor beta chains drawn from one sample of a study of blood T cell repertoires in COVID-19. TCRdb's table, derived via immunoSEQ multiplex PCR, lists solely in-frame clones and lacks some. This sample carries fewer than 110,000 clones, around 92% of them seen once, and the ten largest clones take over 5.5%. Sample: peripheral blood. Source of these receptors: a man over 45 with active COVID-19. Both conserved end residues are part of each CDR3. A D gene is named only where the DNA matches it firmly. Clone size is not always given. Where it is, it says once, few, many or a class for expanded clones.

TRBV19	-	TRBJ2-5	-	TGTGCCAGTAGTATTGCACACCCCGGCGGAGAGACCCAGTACTTC	CASSIAHPGGETQYF
TRBV7-7	few	TRBJ2-7	-	TGTGCTAGCAGCTTAGATTCAGCGAGCGAGCAGTACTTC	CASSLDSASEQYF
TRBV6-6	-	TRBJ1-5	-	TGTGCCAGCAGCCCAAATAGCAATCAGCCCCAGCATTTT	CASSPNSNQPQHF
TRBV28	-	TRBJ2-3	TRBD2	TGTGCCAGCAGTTTTTTAACTAGCGGATCCAGCACAGATACGCAGTATTTT	CASSFLTSGSSTDTQYF
TRBV3-1/TRBV3-2	once	TRBJ1-5	-	TGTGCCAGCAGCCAAGATTTAGAGTGGCCCCAGCATTTT	CASSQDLEWPQHF
TRBV3-1/TRBV3-2	once	TRBJ2-7	TRBD1	TGTGCCAGCAGCCTCGACGGACAGGGTTTGGACTACGAGCAGTACTTC	CASSLDGQGLDYEQYF
TRBV5-1	-	TRBJ2-2	TRBD1	TGCGCCAGCAGCCACAAGGGACAGGGAGACACCGGGGAGCTGTTTTTT	CASSHKGQGDTGELFF
TRBV29-1	once	TRBJ1-2	-	TGCAGCGTATGGACGAGCGGGGGCTACACCTTC	CSVWTSGGYTF
TRBV9	-	TRBJ1-1	TRBD1	TGTGCCAGCAGCCCGGGACAGGGAAAGGGAATGAACACTGAAGCTTTCTTT	CASSPGQGKGMNTEAFF
TRBV7-9	-	TRBJ2-3	TRBD1	TGTGCCGCCCAGGGCCGTCCGGGACAGTGGAGCACAGATACGCAGTATTTT	CAAQGRPGQWSTDTQYF
TRBV18	-	TRBJ1-3	-	TGTGCCAGCTCCCTACAACAGGTTTCTCCAACCCGGCCTGGAAACACCATATATTTT	CASSLQQVSPTRPGNTIYF
TRBV14	-	TRBJ2-1	-	TGTGCCAGCAGCCAACCGCTTAAGTGGCGGGGCTCCTACAATGAGCAGTTCTTC	CASSQPLKWRGSYNEQFF
TRBV29-1	-	TRBJ2-2	-	TGCAGCGTTGAAGATACAGGCGGCGGGGAGCTGTTTTTT	CSVEDTGGGELFF
TRBV7-2	-	TRBJ2-2	TRBD2	TGTGCCAGCAGCTCTACCTACGGCGGGAGGGCCCCCGGGGAGCTGTTTTTT	CASSSTYGGRAPGELFF
TRBV7-3	-	TRBJ2-3	-	TGTGCCAGCAGCGCCAAGACAGTCACAGATACGCAGTATTTT	CASSAKTVTDTQYF
TRBV5-4	-	TRBJ2-7	TRBD2	TGTGCCAGCAGCTCAAAGCGGGAGGCCTTGGGGGAGCAGTACTTC	CASSSKREALGEQYF
TRBV28	-	TRBJ1-2	-	TGTGCCAGCAGTCTAATGGGCCCGGGGAGTGGCTACACCTTC	CASSLMGPGSGYTF
TRBV5-1	-	TRBJ1-3	TRBD1	TGCGCCAGCAGCTTGGCCGGGACAGGGTCTGGAAACACCATATATTTT	CASSLAGTGSGNTIYF
TRBV28	-	TRBJ1-2	TRBD1	TGTGCCAGCAGTGTCCCAGGGGGGAAGATATATGGCTACACCTTC	CASSVPGGKIYGYTF
TRBV3-1/TRBV3-2	-	TRBJ2-7	TRBD1	TGTGCCAGCAGTATACAGGGGGAGCAGTACTTC	CASSIQGEQYF
TRBV7-9	-	TRBJ1-3	-	TGTGCCAGCAGCTTTAAGGGGCCCGGCCCTAGGTACTCTGGAAACACCATATATTTT	CASSFKGPGPRYSGNTIYF
TRBV19	-	TRBJ2-1	TRBD2	TGTGCCAGTAGTTCGGGACTAGCACCCAACTACAATGAGCAGTTCTTC	CASSSGLAPNYNEQFF
TRBV27	-	TRBJ2-3	TRBD2	TGTGCCAGCAGACGGGGCGGTAGCGGGAGTTTGTTTATCACAGATACGCAGTATTTT	CASRRGGSGSLFITDTQYF
TRBV11-2	-	TRBJ1-1	-	TGTGCCAGCAGCTTAGCCGGGGGTGAAGCTTTCTTT	CASSLAGGEAFF
TRBV29-1	-	TRBJ2-7	-	TGCAGCGTTGAAGGCGCAGGGGCTTGGGACGAGCAGTACTTC	CSVEGAGAWDEQYF
TRBV15	-	TRBJ1-4	-	TGTGCCACCAGCAGAGCGGGGTTTAATGAAAAACTGTTTTTT	CATSRAGFNEKLFF
TRBV2	-	TRBJ2-7	-	TGTGCCAGCAGTCGGGACTGGAGCTCCTACGAGCAGTACTTC	CASSRDWSSYEQYF
TRBV20-1	-	TRBJ2-7	TRBD2	TGCAGTGCTAGTTATCGCCTAGCGGGAGGTTCGTGGACCGAGCAGTACTTC	CSASYRLAGGSWTEQYF
TRBV19	-	TRBJ2-7	TRBD1	TGTGCCAGTAGTACCGGACAGGGGATAAACGAGCAGTACTTC	CASSTGQGINEQYF
TRBV19	-	TRBJ1-2	TRBD1	TGTGCCAGTACCTCCCGGACAGGGTCTCACTATGGCTACACCTTC	CASTSRTGSHYGYTF
TRBV28	-	TRBJ1-2	TRBD1	TGTGCCAGCTTTAAAGGACAGGGGAGCTATGGCTACACCTTC	CASFKGQGSYGYTF
TRBV7-8	-	TRBJ2-7	-	TGTGCCAGCAGCCAATACGACACTAGAGACGAGCAGTACTTC	CASSQYDTRDEQYF
TRBV3-1/TRBV3-2	-	TRBJ1-1	-	TGTGCCAGCAGCCCCCAGGGCACTGAAGCTTTCTTT	CASSPQGTEAFF
TRBV10-1	-	TRBJ2-1	-	TGCGCCAGCGCCCCAGACGGACTGAGTCGGAATGAGCAGTTCTTC	CASAPDGLSRNEQFF
TRBV28	-	TRBJ2-7	-	TGTGCCAGCAGGGAAAGCGCCTACTCCTACGAGCAGTACTTC	CASRESAYSYEQYF
TRBV2	-	TRBJ2-3	-	TGTGCCAGCAGTTCCCTGGGGGGAGCCCTCACAGATACGCAGTATTTT	CASSSLGGALTDTQYF
TRBV5-1	-	TRBJ2-5	TRBD2	TGCGCCAGCAGCTTGTTGACTAGCGGGAGCGAGGAGACCCAGTACTTC	CASSLLTSGSEETQYF
TRBV25-1	medium-sized	TRBJ2-3	TRBD2	TGTGCCAGCAGTGGCGGAAGCGGGGCAGATACGCAGTATTTT	CASSGGSGADTQYF
TRBV15	-	TRBJ2-3	TRBD2	TGTGCCACCAGCCCAAAGACGGGACTAGCGGTAACAGATACGCAGTATTTT	CATSPKTGLAVTDTQYF
TRBV30	-	TRBJ1-4	TRBD1	TGTGCCTGGAATGCTAGGGGGCTAGCTAATGAAAAACTGTTTTTT	CAWNARGLANEKLFF
TRBV28	-	TRBJ1-5	-	TGTGCCAGCAGTCCCGACAGCTATAGCAATCAGCCCCAGCATTTT	CASSPDSYSNQPQHF